This T cell receptor beta chain emerged from a study of blood T cells in healthy people across ages. A note on this clonotype: Its antigen is not identified.

Study outcomes and limitations: Across the age range, TCR beta diversity per million T cells fell in a roughly linear way. Changes seen in expanded clonotypes were possibly confounded by donor CMV status left unknown.

This CDR3 comprises 13 residues. Germline V gene lookup returns CDR1 SQVTM and CDR2 ANQGSEA. Trimming stripped 7 bases from V and 2 bases from J, with 13 bases between. For the second PCR, which ran for roughly 7 to 11 cycles, a sample-barcoded 5' primer and a J-beta primer mix were used. Via MiXCR, TCRdb re-called the 5' RACE reads, giving one row per CDR3 protein. The sample lists over 1,500,000 distinct CDR3 sequences, 49% occurring once. This rearrangement joins TRBV29-1 to TRBJ2-3; D unresolved. The sample taken for sequencing was blood. The receptor's source is a woman between 35 and 50 years old in good health. CDR3 region: CSAVGYLTDTQYF. The CDR3 bases are TGCAGCGCCGTCGGGTACCTCACAGATACGCAGTATTTT.